This TCR beta chain was captured by sequencing in a study of blood T cells in healthy people across ages. Each sample used at least 6.5 million PBMCs. V was trimmed by 6 bases and J by 2 bases, leaving 12 bases between them. The length of the CDR3 is 15 residues. Germline CDR1 reads KGHDR; CDR2 reads SFDVKD. A word on this clonotype: Its antigen is not identified.

PCR was performed a second time for 7 to 11 cycles using a sample-barcoded 5' primer and a J-beta primer mix. From the 5' RACE reads, TCRdb called clonotypes with MiXCR, one entry per CDR3 protein. The sample carries 790,000 or so distinct CDR3 sequences, roughly 50% recorded once. Findings and limits, study-wide: Fewer expanded clones and more diversity marked long-lived versus aged donors.

The source of this sequence is a man between 35 and 55 years old in good health. The material sequenced was blood. The rearrangement uses TRBV24-1 and TRBJ2-2; D gene uncertain. The CDR3 DNA is TGTGCCACCAGTTTTGATAAGTACAACACCGGGGAGCTGTTTTTT. The encoded protein is CATSFDKYNTGELFF.